A single T cell receptor beta chain is shown here with its context. These data are taken from a study of blood T cell repertoires in COVID-19. Study details: Collection of acute and convalescent COVID-19 samples took place in the United States, Italy and Spain. Sources were T cells, B-cell-depleted T cells, or PBMCs; the material itself was cDNA or gDNA.

Trimming took 4 bases from V and 0 from J, leaving 11 bases between them. There are 14 residues in the CDR3. CDR1 is SGHRS, CDR2 YFSETQ, per germline. Methods used by the authors: It was from reference gene primer amplification that nucleated cell counts were estimated. Profiling relied on immunoSEQ multiplex PCR, and the TCRdb table lists in-frame clones only, not all of them. The D gene and trimming were derived from the DNA, and the V and J assignments and clone size from that table. In the table there are over 100,000 clones, about four fifths of which are singletons. The sample taken for sequencing was peripheral blood. The sequence derives from a man aged 60-69 years with active or convalescent COVID-19. The chain joins TRBV5-1 to TRBJ2-7; possibly TRBD1 for D (6 bases). CDR3 bases: TGCGCCAGCAGCCACTCGGACAGCTCCTACGAGCAGTACTTC. Its protein is CASSHSDSSYEQYF.